A single sample is the source of the 32 T cell receptor beta chains below, sequenced in a study of blood T cell repertoires in COVID-19 (TCRdb year 2020). Receptor libraries were prepared by the immunoSEQ multiplex PCR assay. TCRdb limited this immuneACCESS table to in-frame rearrangements with V and J called. A share of clones is missing; checked studies link under half to unresolved V genes, and the rest is unexplained. The sample yields about 170,000 clones; 65% to 85% were counted once. 15% to 20% of the sample is taken by the ten largest. The material sequenced was peripheral blood. These receptors were taken from a woman between 65 and 79 years old who had recovered from COVID-19.

V usage is TRBV29-1 and J usage is TRBJ1-1; D not certain. The CDR3 runs to 13 residues. Deletions cut 5 bases from V and 0 bases from J, with 10 bases between. Germline loops: CDR1 SQVTM, CDR2 ANQGSEA. CDR3 coding DNA: TGCAGCGTTTACAGAGAGATGAACACTGAAGCTTTCTTT. This gives the protein CSVYREMNTEAFF.

This clone was observed a single time. The chain recombines TRBV6-5 with TRBJ1-1; D possibly corresponds to TRBD1 (6 bases). Trimming shortened V by 6 bases and J by 5 bases, and 13 bases separated the two germline ends. The CDR3 has 13 residues. Germline CDR1 MNHEY, CDR2 SVGAGI. The CDR3 region has the DNA TGTGCCAGCAGCCAAGGGGGAGATACTGAAGCTTTCTTT. Protein: CASSQGGDTEAFF.

This chain connects TRBV6-6 to TRBJ1-5; 7 nucleotides agree with TRBD1. There are 16 residues in the CDR3. The V gene's germline CDR1 is MNHNY and CDR2 SVGAGI (reference sequence). The ends lost 8 bases at V and 3 bases at J; junction bases unmatched: 13. The chain's CDR3 is CASGTEGSLLNQPQHF. CDR3 DNA: TGTGCCAGCGGGACAGAGGGCTCCCTCCTCAATCAGCCCCAGCATTTT.

J is TRBJ2-7 and V is TRBV30, with 7 nucleotides matching TRBD2. This CDR3 region has 14 residues. The V segment lost 3 bases and the J segment 1 base; nucleotides outside the gene matches: 6. Germline V lookup: CDR1 GTSNPN, CDR2 SVGIG (reference sequence). CDR3 sequence: CAWRPKAGSYEQYF. DNA of the CDR3: TGTGCCTGGAGACCTAAAGCGGGGTCCTACGAGCAGTACTTC. Complete variable domain (other parts from reference TRBV30 and TRBJ2-7): SQTIHQWPATLVQPVGSPLSLECTVEGTSNPNLYWYRQAAGRGLQLLFYSVGIGQISSEVPQNLSASRPQDRQFILSSKKLLLSDSGFYLCAWRPKAGSYEQYFGPGTRLTVT.

The rearrangement links TRBV29-1 to TRBJ2-1, with 8 bases aligning to TRBD1. Germline-derived CDR1 and CDR2 are SQVTM and ANQGSEA. This CDR3 has 13 residues. The V and J ends lost 5 bases and 7 bases, in that order; junction bases with no gene match: 7. In nucleotides, the CDR3 is TGCAGCGTTTGGCAGGGGGCGGAGAATGAGCAGTTCTTC. Encoded protein: CSVWQGAENEQFF.

The J gene is TRBJ2-1, the V gene TRBV9; TRBD2 agrees at 7 bases. This CDR3 is built from 15 residues. CDR1 and CDR2 (germline): SGDLS, YYNGEE. J lost 3 bases, V lost 0 bases, and 3 bases had no gene match. The DNA for the CDR3 is TGTGCCAGCAGCGTAGGGGCGGGGGACTACAATGAGCAGTTCTTC. Translation: CASSVGAGDYNEQFF.

This chain uses TRBV15 with TRBJ2-1; TRBD2 aligns across 9 bases. This CDR3 is built from 16 residues. CDR1 is LNHNV, CDR2 YYDKDF, per germline (reference sequence). Trimming removed 1 base from V and 4 bases from J; junction bases left unmatched: 5. As DNA, the CDR3 is TGTGCCACCAGCAGAGTTGGCGGGGGGGTATACAATGAGCAGTTCTTC. It translates to CATSRVGGGVYNEQFF.

This chain uses TRBV7-3 with TRBJ1-1, with D possibly TRBD1 on 5 matching bases. This CDR3 spans 16 amino acids. Germline CDR1 is SGHTA and CDR2 is FQGTGA. V was shortened by 5 bases and J by 0 bases, with 16 bases between the two germline ends. The CDR3 DNA is TGTGCCAGCAGCCCCCTCGGTGGGGCCATGAACACTGAAGCTTTCTTT. Translating it yields CASSPLGGAMNTEAFF.

This clone showed up just a few times. The chain has TRBV12-3 or TRBV12-4 and TRBJ1-5, with 8 positions matching TRBD1. The length of the CDR3 is 13 residues. Trimming removed 7 bases from V and 9 bases from J; junction bases left unmatched: 8. The CDR3 nucleotides read TGTGCCAGCACCCCCGGACAGGGTCGGCCCCAGCATTTT. Its translation: CASTPGQGRPQHF.

The chain uses TRBV5-3 and TRBJ2-1, with 11 bases aligning to TRBD2. TRBV5-3 is an open reading frame whose function is uncertain. V lost 4 bases, J lost 0 bases, and 18 bases stayed unmatched. The CDR3 consists of 21 residues. The CDR3 sequence: CARSHLLAGDSPSGSYNEQFF. The CDR3 DNA reads TGTGCCAGAAGCCACCTACTAGCGGGAGATTCCCCATCTGGCTCCTACAATGAGCAGTTCTTC.

The rearrangement uses TRBV6-1 and TRBJ1-2; 8 bases are shared with TRBD1. Germline CDR1 is MNHNS and CDR2 is SASEGT. CDR3 length equals 17 residues. Unmatched junction bases numbered 12, after V lost 3 bases and J lost 3 bases. CDR3 bases: TGTGCCAGCAGTGACCGGGGCAGGGGGCGCGGGGACTATGGCTACACCTTC. Protein sequence: CASSDRGRGRGDYGYTF.

The CDR3 DNA reads TGTGCCAGCAGTCGGCCCCGGGGGACCCAGTACTTC. Translating it yields CASSRPRGTQYF. The chain uses TRBV12-3 or TRBV12-4 and TRBJ2-5; TRBD2 might be the D (5 bases). CDR3 length: 12 amino acids. Trimming took off 5 bases at V and 7 bases at J, with 11 bases between the two ends.

The sample holds one count of this clone. This chain connects TRBV6-5 to TRBJ2-3, with 9 bases fitting TRBD2. Trimming at V came to 6 bases and at J to 6 bases, leaving 7 bases not matched to a gene. The CDR3 runs to 14 residues. Germline-derived CDR1 and CDR2 are MNHEY and SVGAGI. As DNA, the CDR3 is TGTGCCAGCAGCCGTGGAGCGGGAGGTGATACGCAGTATTTT. Protein product: CASSRGAGGDTQYF.

For this clone: Other DNA sequences from this sample encode an identical CDR3 as well. The V gene is TRBV5-4, the J gene TRBJ1-2; D gene unclear. The CDR3 runs to 13 residues. Germline-derived CDR1 and CDR2 are SGHNT and YYREEE (reference sequence). The V and J ends lost 0 bases and 8 bases respectively, with 11 bases between them. The CDR3 DNA sequence: TGTGCCAGCAGCTTGGATGCGATCGAGGGCTACACCTTC. Translation: CASSLDAIEGYTF.

The chain uses TRBV6-5 and TRBJ2-5, with a tentative D call TRBD2 (6 bases). The CDR3 length is 11 residues. Germline V CDR1 and CDR2: MNHEY, SVGAGI. The ends were cut back, 10 bases at V and 4 bases at J, with 10 bases in the middle. The CDR3 nucleotides are TGTGCCACGCGGGGTGGAGAGACCCAGTACTTC. This encodes CATRGGETQYF.

This rearrangement joins TRBV4-2 to TRBJ1-1; TRBD1 is a possible D gene (6 bases). V was shortened by 1 base and J by 6 bases, with 12 bases between the two germline ends. The V gene's germline CDR1 is LGHNA and CDR2 YNFKEQ. This CDR3 has 14 residues. CDR3 sequence (DNA): TGTGCCAGCAGCCAAGTGTCGGGGGGGCCTGAAGCTTTCTTT. Translating gives CASSQVSGGPEAFF.

J is TRBJ1-1 and V is TRBV10-1, with 8 bases identical to TRBD1. The CDR3 length is 15 residues. Trimming removed 3 bases from V and 1 base from J; junction bases left unmatched: 4. Germline V gene lookup returns CDR1 WNHNN and CDR2 SYGVQD (reference sequence). The CDR3 loop is CASSDPDRENTEAFF. In nucleotides, the CDR3 is TGCGCCAGCAGTGACCCGGACAGGGAGAACACTGAAGCTTTCTTT.

The V and J genes are TRBV7-3 and TRBJ1-1; a possible D gene is TRBD1 (6 bases). V lost 2 bases and J 1 base, leaving 8 bases between the germline ends. CDR3 length: 14 residues. Germline-derived CDR1 and CDR2 are SGHTA and FQGTGA. The CDR3 loop reads CASSLVGANTEAFF. CDR3 nucleotides: TGTGCCAGCAGCTTAGTGGGGGCGAACACTGAAGCTTTCTTT.

The CDR3 is CASSLAGGAEAFF. The CDR3 DNA sequence: TGCGCCAGCAGCTTGGCGGGAGGGGCTGAAGCTTTCTTT. The J gene is TRBJ1-1, the V gene TRBV5-1; TRBD1 is a possible D gene (5 bases). CDR1 is SGHRS and CDR2 is YFSETQ in the germline V gene. V lost 0 bases, J lost 6 bases, and 9 bases lay in between. This CDR3 comprises 13 residues.

The V call is TRBV24-1, the J call TRBJ2-1; 12 nucleotides line up with TRBD2. J gave up 8 bases and V 4 bases, and 8 bases lay outside the gene matches. The germline gives CDR1 KGHDR, CDR2 SFDVKD. The CDR3 length is 16 residues. Here the CDR3 reads CATSDPLAGGGDEQFF. The CDR3 DNA follows: TGTGCCACCAGTGACCCCCTAGCGGGAGGGGGCGATGAGCAGTTCTTC.

In its sample, this clone was seen once. The gene calls are TRBV28 and TRBJ2-7, with unresolved D. The CDR3 has 13 amino acids. CDR1 and CDR2 (germline): MDHEN, SYDVKM. V dropped 7 bases and J dropped 4 bases, with 14 bases sitting between them. CDR3 protein: CASNTPTGYEQYF. The CDR3 DNA reads TGTGCCAGCAACACCCCAACCGGGTACGAGCAGTACTTC. The entire variable domain, with the rest obtained from reference TRBV28 and TRBJ2-7, is as follows: DVKVTQSSRYLVKRTGEKVFLECVQDMDHENMFWYRQDPGLGLRLIYFSYDVKMKEKGDIPEGYSVSREKKERFSLILESASTNQTSMYLCASNTPTGYEQYFGPGTRLTVT.

The rearrangement uses TRBV10-3 and TRBJ2-7; D might be TRBD2 (5 bases). The V end lost 2 bases, the J end lost 4 bases, and 15 bases lay between the germline ends. The CDR3 covers 15 residues. Germline CDR1 reads ENHRY; CDR2 reads SYGVKD. Here the CDR3 DNA reads TGTGCCATCAGTGAGGAGACTACCGCCATGTACGAGCAGTACTTC. Protein sequence: CAISEETTAMYEQYF.

The CDR3 loop reads CASSQAGGGISNYGYTF. Written as DNA, the CDR3 is TGTGCCAGCAGCCAAGCGGGCGGGGGAATCTCTAACTATGGCTACACCTTC. The V and J genes are TRBV4-2 and TRBJ1-2, with D perhaps matching TRBD1 (5 bases). The CDR3 length is 17 residues. V lost 1 base and J lost 0, with 15 bases in between. CDR1 is LGHNA and CDR2 is YNFKEQ in the germline V gene.

The chain employs TRBV5-1 and TRBJ1-1, with 7 nucleotides matching TRBD1. V was clipped by 3 bases and J by 5 bases; unmatched bases: 7. This CDR3 is built from 14 residues. CDR1 SGHRS and CDR2 YFSETQ come from the germline V gene. In DNA, the CDR3 is TGCGCCAGCAGCTCACAAAACAGGGGAACTGAAGCTTTCTTT. Protein product: CASSSQNRGTEAFF.

The J gene is TRBJ2-1, the V gene TRBV4-2; TRBD2 agrees at 8 bases. The V gene end was trimmed by 0 bases and the J gene end by 7 bases; junction bases not matched to a gene: 8. This CDR3 is 16 amino acids long. CDR1 and CDR2 (germline): LGHNA, YNFKEQ. CDR3 nucleotide sequence: TGTGCCAGCAGCCAAGATAGGGAGCGGGGGAGGAATGAGCAGTTCTTC. Residues: CASSQDRERGRNEQFF.

The chain combines TRBV11-2 with TRBJ1-5; D not resolved. V dropped 0 bases and J dropped 5 bases, with 8 bases sitting between them. This CDR3 contains 14 residues. Germline-derived CDR1 and CDR2 are SGHAT and FQNNGV. CDR3 region: CASSLDERDQPQHF. CDR3 nucleotides: TGTGCCAGCAGCTTAGATGAGAGGGATCAGCCCCAGCATTTT.

In this sample, this clone turned up once. The V call is TRBV4-1, the J call TRBJ2-5, with 10 bases matching TRBD2. Germline V gene sequence: CDR1 MGHRA, CDR2 YSYEKL. After removal of 0 bases from V and 5 bases from J, the junction contained 15 bases not matched to a gene. CDR3 length: 19 amino acids. The DNA for the CDR3 is TGCGCCAGCAGCCAAGATTGGCCTAGCGGGAGCTTACGGGGGGAGACCCAGTACTTC. Protein: CASSQDWPSGSLRGETQYF.

This chain links TRBV12-3 or TRBV12-4 with TRBJ1-4; D is ambiguous. The CDR3 has 12 amino acids. Between the trimmed V and J ends, which lost 1 base and 8 bases, there was a span of 5 bases. The CDR3 reads CASSLVREKLFF. As DNA, the CDR3 is TGTGCCAGCAGTTTAGTGCGGGAAAAACTGTTTTTT.

The chain recombines TRBV7-8 with TRBJ1-5; D uncertain. The CDR3 extends over 14 amino acids. Trimming left V 1 base short and J 0 bases short, with 4 bases between. The germline V gene encodes CDR1 SGHVS and CDR2 FQNEAQ. This CDR3 is CASSLGNSNQPQHF. DNA of the CDR3: TGTGCCAGCAGCTTAGGTAATAGCAATCAGCCCCAGCATTTT.

The chain links TRBV5-4 to TRBJ2-3, with a tentative D call TRBD2 (6 bases). V shed 0 bases and J shed 8 bases, with 16 bases lying between them. CDR1 and CDR2 from the germline V gene are SGHNT and YYREEE (reference sequence). CDR3 length equals 15 residues. CDR3 in DNA: TGTGCCAGCAGCTTGGGCCCTGCGGGGCCCGGTACGCAGTATTTT. Its protein product is CASSLGPAGPGTQYF.

The J gene is TRBJ1-5, the V gene TRBV10-3, with 9 bases that match TRBD1. Trimming took 5 bases from V and 0 from J; bases not matched to a gene: 5. CDR1 is ENHRY, CDR2 SYGVKD, per germline. This CDR3 spans 16 amino acids. The CDR3, as DNA: TGTGCCATCAGTCCAGACAGGGGGTATAGCAATCAGCCCCAGCATTTT. Encoded protein: CAISPDRGYSNQPQHF.

The rearrangement uses TRBV28 and TRBJ2-3; D uncertain. The CDR3 covers 14 residues. Trimming left V 2 bases short and J 3 bases short, with 9 bases between. Germline CDR1 reads MDHEN; CDR2 reads SYDVKM. The CDR3 reads CASSLTEATDTQYF. The CDR3 nucleotides are TGTGCCAGCAGTTTAACCGAAGCGACAGATACGCAGTATTTT.